The next 14 T cell receptor beta chains were all read from a single sample in a study of STAT5B mutations in CD4+ large granular lymphocyte leukemia. Method: immunoSEQ multiplex PCR; TCRdb's copy keeps in-frame clones and lacks some. The sample includes 440 or so clones, 50% to 70% of them seen just once. Source material: PBMCs. The source of these receptors is a woman in her 70s with CD4+ T-cell large granular lymphocyte leukemia.

This clone was observed a few times. The chain employs TRBV29-1 and TRBJ2-6; 7 bases fit TRBD1. Germline V gives CDR1 SQVTM, CDR2 ANQGSEA. The CDR3 totals 16 residues. Trimming removed 2 bases from V and 2 bases from J; junction bases left unmatched: 6. CDR3 DNA: TGCAGCGTTGAAACGGATGGGACAGCTGGGGCCAACGTCCTGACTTTC. This encodes CSVETDGTAGANVLTF.

The rearrangement uses TRBV6-5 and TRBJ2-7; TRBD1 matches 9 bases. Trimming removed 6 bases from V and 3 bases from J; junction bases left unmatched: 3. Germline V CDR1 and CDR2: MNHEY, SVGAGI. The CDR3 runs 13 residues. CDR3 sequence: CASRRQGDYEQYF. The CDR3 DNA sequence: TGTGCCAGCAGGAGACAGGGGGACTACGAGCAGTACTTC.

The chain links TRBV5-1 to TRBJ1-1; 10 nucleotides match TRBD1. The CDR3 spans 15 residues. V shed 1 base, J shed 3 bases, and the junction held 3 bases outside the gene matches. Germline values: CDR1 SGHRS, CDR2 YFSETQ. The CDR3 coding sequence is TGCGCCAGCAGCTTGTACGGGACAGGGGACACTGAAGCTTTCTTT. This encodes CASSLYGTGDTEAFF.

The chain employs TRBV7-9 and TRBJ2-3; TRBD2 matches at 8 bases. Germline trimming cut 4 bases from V and 3 bases from J; bases unmatched to any gene: 9. The CDR3 is made up of 16 amino acids. Germline V CDR1 and CDR2: SEHNR, FQNEAQ (reference sequence). The CDR3 sequence is CASSWGSGGRTDTQYF. The CDR3 region has the DNA TGTGCCAGCAGCTGGGGATCGGGGGGGCGGACAGATACGCAGTATTTT.

This rearrangement joins TRBV6-5 to TRBJ1-1; D might be TRBD1 (5 bases). The CDR3 covers 13 residues. Germline CDR1 MNHEY, CDR2 SVGAGI. V lost 6 bases to trimming and J lost 3 bases, with 11 bases between them. The CDR3 sequence is CASSWWGDTEAFF. The CDR3 DNA reads as TGTGCCAGCAGCTGGTGGGGGGACACTGAAGCTTTCTTT.

The rearrangement uses TRBV9 and TRBJ2-3; 8 bases are shared with TRBD2. CDR3 length: 16 residues. Germline CDR1 is SGDLS and CDR2 is YYNGEE. V gave up 4 bases and J gave up 3 bases; unmatched junction bases: 10. The CDR3 nucleotides are TGTGCCAGCAGCTGGGGATCGGGGGGGCGGACAGATACGCAGTATTTT. This encodes CASSWGSGGRTDTQYF.

V is TRBV5-6 and J is TRBJ2-3; 8 bases agree with TRBD2. The germline CDR1 and CDR2 sequences are SGHDT and YYEEEE. V lost 3 bases to trimming and J lost 3 bases; unmatched junction nucleotides: 9. The CDR3 is 16 amino acids. The CDR3 loop reads CASSWGSGGRTDTQYF. Here the CDR3 DNA reads TGTGCCAGCAGCTGGGGATCGGGGGGGCGGACAGATACGCAGTATTTT.

V and J are TRBV6-6 and TRBJ2-7, with 7 bases lining up with TRBD2. The length of the CDR3 is 15 residues. CDR1 is MNHNY, CDR2 SVGAGI, per germline (reference sequence). The V and J ends lost 3 bases and 6 bases, in that order; junction bases with no gene match: 11. The CDR3 here is CASSYWAGEPGEQYF. In DNA, the CDR3 is TGTGCCAGCAGTTATTGGGCGGGGGAACCCGGCGAGCAGTACTTC.

This clone was observed a single time. V is TRBV6-5 and J is TRBJ2-2; weak D call: TRBD2 (7 bases). This CDR3 comprises 13 residues. Germline V gene lookup returns CDR1 MNHEY and CDR2 SVGAGI. Trimming cost V 2 bases and J 8 bases, with 9 bases left between them. The chain's CDR3 is CASSYRGAGELFF. The CDR3 DNA sequence: TGTGCCAGCAGTTACCGGGGGGCAGGGGAGCTGTTTTTT.

This clone was found once. The CDR3 reads CASSLAGRTNYGYTF. CDR3 bases: TGTGCCAGCAGCTTGGCGGGCAGAACTAACTATGGCTACACCTTC. The chain combines TRBV5-6 with TRBJ1-2; D is unresolved. The CDR3 extends over 15 amino acids. Germline V gene sequence: CDR1 SGHDT, CDR2 YYEEEE. Trimming removed 0 bases from V and 0 bases from J, with 9 bases in between.

The chain links TRBV30 to TRBJ2-3; 10 bases map to TRBD1. J lost 3 bases, V lost 4 bases, and 4 bases had no gene match. In germline, CDR1 is GTSNPN, CDR2 SVGIG (reference sequence). The CDR3 covers 14 residues. CDR3 in DNA: TGTGCCTGGAAAAGGACAGGGGGTACAGATACGCAGTATTTT. Its translation: CAWKRTGGTDTQYF.

This clone showed up just a few times. This chain joins TRBV6-9 and TRBJ1-1; D is perhaps TRBD1 (5 bases). CDR3 length: 14 residues. The germline CDR1 and CDR2 sequences are MNHGY and SVAAGI. V was pared by 4 bases and J by 5 bases, with 14 bases between. The CDR3 nucleotides are TGTGCCAGCAGTTTAAAGCAGGGTTGGACTGAAGCTTTCTTT. The encoded protein is CASSLKQGWTEAFF.

The CDR3 loop reads CASSLLTVSNYGYTF. CDR3 bases: TGTGCCAGCAGCTTGTTGACAGTTTCTAACTATGGCTACACCTTC. The chain couples TRBV7-9 to TRBJ1-2, with TRBD1 as a possible D gene (5 bases). Germline CDR1 is SEHNR and CDR2 is FQNEAQ (reference sequence). CDR3 size: 15 residues. Trimming left V 3 bases short and J 0 bases short, with 11 bases between.

This rearrangement joins TRBV30 to TRBJ1-3, with unresolved D. Trimming shortened V by 4 bases and J by 0 bases, and 4 bases separated the two germline ends. This CDR3 comprises 12 residues. CDR1 and CDR2 from the germline V gene are GTSNPN and SVGIG (reference sequence). Here the CDR3 reads CAWIISGNTIYF. CDR3 nucleotides: TGTGCCTGGATTATCTCTGGAAACACCATATATTTT. Together with reference TRBV30 and TRBJ1-3, the CDR3 gives the full variable domain: SQTIHQWPATLVQPVGSPLSLECTVEGTSNPNLYWYRQAAGRGLQLLFYSVGIGQISSEVPQNLSASRPQDRQFILSSKKLLLSDSGFYLCAWIISGNTIYFGEGSWLTVV.